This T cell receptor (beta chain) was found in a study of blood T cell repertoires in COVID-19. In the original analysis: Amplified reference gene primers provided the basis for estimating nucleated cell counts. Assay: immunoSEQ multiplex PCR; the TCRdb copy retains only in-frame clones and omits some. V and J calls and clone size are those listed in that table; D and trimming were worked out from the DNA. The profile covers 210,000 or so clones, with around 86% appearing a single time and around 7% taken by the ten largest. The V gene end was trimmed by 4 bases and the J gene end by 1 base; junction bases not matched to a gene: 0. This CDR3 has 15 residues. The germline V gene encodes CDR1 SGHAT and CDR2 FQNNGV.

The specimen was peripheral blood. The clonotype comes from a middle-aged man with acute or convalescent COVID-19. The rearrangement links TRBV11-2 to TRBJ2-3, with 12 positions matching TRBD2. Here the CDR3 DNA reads TGTGCCAGCAGCTGGACTAGCGGGGGCACAGATACGCAGTATTTT. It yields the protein CASSWTSGGTDTQYF. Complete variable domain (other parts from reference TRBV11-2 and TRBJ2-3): EAGVAQSPRYKIIEKRQSVAFWCNPISGHATLYWYQQILGQGPKLLIQFQNNGVVDDSQLPKDRFSAERLKGVDSTLKIQPAKLEDSAVYLCASSWTSGGTDTQYFGPGTRLTVL.